Presented here are 29 T cell receptor beta chains from one specimen sequenced in a study of blood T cell repertoires in COVID-19. The method was immunoSEQ multiplex PCR; TCRdb's version includes in-frame clones alone and lacks a portion of them. The sample has about 100,000 clones, about 85% seen once. The sequencing input was peripheral blood. These receptors came from a woman in her 70s with active or convalescent COVID-19.

This chain joins TRBV28 and TRBJ2-7; 10 nucleotides match TRBD1. V lost 4 bases, J lost 4 bases, and 7 bases stayed unmatched. Looked up from germline, CDR1 is MDHEN and CDR2 is SYDVKM. CDR3 length: 15 residues. The CDR3: CASSSPGQGLYEQYF. As DNA, the CDR3 is TGTGCCAGCAGTTCCCCGGGACAGGGGCTGTACGAGCAGTACTTC.

The chain recombines TRBV7-2 with TRBJ1-6; a possible D gene is TRBD1 (5 bases). The CDR3 is 15 residues long. V lost 4 bases to trimming and J lost 6 bases, with 13 bases between them. CDR1 and CDR2 from the germline V gene are SGHTA and FQGNSA. CDR3 protein: CASSSLGLLNSPLHF. CDR3 bases: TGTGCCAGCAGCTCCTTGGGACTGCTTAATTCACCCCTCCACTTT.

This clone was found once. V usage is TRBV7-9 and J usage is TRBJ2-5, with D maybe TRBD2 (6 bases). V was shortened by 2 bases and J by 1 base, with 8 bases between the two germline ends. Germline assignment: CDR1 SEHNR and CDR2 FQNEAQ (reference sequence). CDR3 length: 14 amino acids. The CDR3 DNA reads as TGTGCCAGCAGCTTAATCGGGGGCCAAGAGACCCAGTACTTC. Amino acids: CASSLIGGQETQYF.

This rearrangement joins TRBV7-9 to TRBJ1-1, with no clear D. Per the germline V gene, CDR1 is SEHNR and CDR2 is FQNEAQ (reference sequence). The ends were cut back, 1 base at V and 4 bases at J, with 7 bases in the middle. The CDR3 runs 13 residues. In DNA, the CDR3 is TGTGCCAGCAGCTTAGAAGAGGGCACTGAAGCTTTCTTT. Translated, it gives CASSLEEGTEAFF.

The chain is built from TRBV28 and TRBJ2-7; 10 nucleotides line up with TRBD2. The germline V gene encodes CDR1 MDHEN and CDR2 SYDVKM. This CDR3 contains 15 residues. Germline trimming cut 5 bases from V and 3 bases from J; bases unmatched to any gene: 7. Here the CDR3 DNA reads TGTGCCAGCAGTCCCGTCTCTAGCGGGAGCTACGAGCAGTACTTC. It yields the protein CASSPVSSGSYEQYF.

CDR3 bases: TGTGCCAGTGGACAGGGTAGTCAGCCCCAGCATTTT. This sequence encodes CASGQGSQPQHF. The V call is TRBV3-1 (or the pseudogene TRBV3-2), the J call TRBJ1-5; 8 bases align to TRBD1. The CDR3 extends over 12 amino acids. Trimming cost V 9 bases and J 6 bases; bases outside gene matches: 4. In germline, CDR1 is LGHDT, CDR2 YNNKEL (reference sequence).

This clone was recorded only once. V is TRBV9 and J is TRBJ1-1; no reliable D call. Deletions cut 4 bases from V and 3 bases from J, with 16 bases between. Per the germline V gene, CDR1 is SGDLS and CDR2 is YYNGEE. The CDR3 covers 15 residues. The CDR3 DNA follows: TGTGCCAGCAGCCGAGGACTGGCAATTGACACTGAAGCTTTCTTT. Amino acids: CASSRGLAIDTEAFF.

CDR3 coding DNA: TGTGCCAGCAGCTTGGGTATTAGTATCGCCTACGAGCAGTACTTC. Translation gives CASSLGISIAYEQYF. The chain has TRBV5-5 and TRBJ2-7; D is unclear. V lost 0 bases, J lost 2 bases, and 12 bases lay in between. Germline V gene lookup returns CDR1 SGHKS and CDR2 YYEKEE (reference sequence). The CDR3 has 15 amino acids. Drawing the rest from reference TRBV5-5 and TRBJ2-7, the complete variable domain is DAGVTQSPTHLIKTRGQQVTLRCSPISGHKSVSWYQQVLGQGPQFIFQYYEKEERGRGNFPDRFSARQFPNYSSELNVNALLLGDSALYLCASSLGISIAYEQYFGPGTRLTVT.

V and J are TRBV7-9 and TRBJ2-4, with a weak D call TRBD1 (6 bases). V shed 5 bases and J shed 0 bases, with 14 bases lying between them. Germline V gene lookup returns CDR1 SEHNR and CDR2 FQNEAQ (reference sequence). The CDR3 covers 16 residues. In DNA form, the CDR3 reads TGTGCCAGCAGCAAATGGACAGTCCTAGCCAAAAACATTCAGTACTTC. Translation gives CASSKWTVLAKNIQYF.

The V call is TRBV18, the J call TRBJ2-5, with TRBD2 matching over 14 bases. V lost 3 bases and J lost 4; bases outside the gene matches: 4. This CDR3 contains 16 residues. Germline lookup yields CDR1 KGHSH and CDR2 LQKENI. CDR3 sequence reads: CASSPRLAGGLETQYF. The CDR3 bases are TGTGCCAGCTCACCGAGACTAGCGGGAGGGCTAGAGACCCAGTACTTC.

The chain recombines TRBV2 with TRBJ1-5; TRBD1 is a possible D gene (5 bases). V was pared by 2 bases and J by 5 bases, with 10 bases between. The germline V gene has CDR1 SNHLY and CDR2 FYNNEI. The CDR3 length is 14 residues. The chain's CDR3 is CASSERTQYQPQHF. CDR3 coding DNA: TGTGCCAGCAGTGAACGGACACAATATCAGCCCCAGCATTTT.

This clone has a single count. The J gene is TRBJ2-7, the V gene TRBV10-3, with TRBD2 matching over 9 bases. The trim removed 3 bases at V and 4 bases at J, leaving 4 bases unmatched. The CDR3 contains 14 residues. Germline lookup yields CDR1 ENHRY and CDR2 SYGVKD. CDR3 sequence: CAISDNSGGYEQYF. The CDR3 DNA follows: TGTGCCATCAGTGACAATAGCGGGGGTTACGAGCAGTACTTC.

The gene calls are TRBV3-1 (or the pseudogene TRBV3-2) and TRBJ2-7; 7 bases map to TRBD1. Germline V gives CDR1 LGHDT, CDR2 YNNKEL (reference sequence). V lost 7 bases, J lost 2 bases, and 5 bases stayed unmatched. The CDR3 runs 13 residues. CDR3 DNA: TGTGCCAGCACCCGGGACAGTCCCTACGAGCAGTACTTC. Translation gives CASTRDSPYEQYF.

The chain carries TRBV18 and TRBJ2-7, with D uncertain. V lost 3 bases, J lost 3 bases, and 15 bases lay in between. CDR3 length: 15 amino acids. Per the germline V gene, CDR1 is KGHSH and CDR2 is LQKENI. CDR3 DNA: TGTGCCAGCTCACCGTCAGGCGATACTCTCTACGAGCAGTACTTC. This encodes CASSPSGDTLYEQYF.

The chain couples TRBV7-2 to TRBJ2-7; 9 bases fit TRBD1. J lost 6 bases, V lost 5 bases, and 5 bases had no gene match. Germline values: CDR1 SGHTA, CDR2 FQGNSA. The CDR3 extends over 13 amino acids. The CDR3, as DNA: TGTGCCAGCAGCCAGGGACAGGGTAGCGAGCAGTACTTC. This gives the protein CASSQGQGSEQYF.

With regard to this clone: Additional DNA sequences in this sample encode the identical CDR3. The genes are TRBV3-1 (or the pseudogene TRBV3-2) and TRBJ1-5; the match to TRBD1 covers 9 bases. J was trimmed by 4 bases and V by 6 bases; bases with no gene match: 4. The length of the CDR3 is 14 residues. The germline gives CDR1 LGHDT, CDR2 YNNKEL (reference sequence). CDR3 nucleotides: TGTGCCAGCAGTCACGGGACAGGGAATCAGCCCCAGCATTTT. Encoded protein: CASSHGTGNQPQHF.

This clone was counted once. The chain carries TRBV28 and TRBJ2-3, with D perhaps matching TRBD1 (6 bases). CDR1 is MDHEN, CDR2 SYDVKM, per germline. Trimming stripped 2 bases from V and 8 bases from J, with 17 bases between. The CDR3 totals 15 residues. The CDR3 DNA follows: TGTGCCAGCAGTTTAGGGGGCGGGTCCGAGGGTACGCAGTATTTT. Its translation: CASSLGGGSEGTQYF. Full variable domain (rest looked up from reference TRBV28 and TRBJ2-3): DVKVTQSSRYLVKRTGEKVFLECVQDMDHENMFWYRQDPGLGLRLIYFSYDVKMKEKGDIPEGYSVSREKKERFSLILESASTNQTSMYLCASSLGGGSEGTQYFGPGTRLTVL.

This chain joins TRBV6-5 and TRBJ1-1; D unresolved. Between the trimmed V and J ends, which lost 0 bases and 2 bases, there was a span of 10 bases. CDR3 length: 15 amino acids. Germline CDR1 and CDR2: MNHEY and SVGAGI. CDR3 in DNA: TGTGCCAGCAGTTACTCGGGCAGCTTTAACACTGAAGCTTTCTTT. The encoded protein is CASSYSGSFNTEAFF.

V gene TRBV18 combines with J gene TRBJ2-2; TRBD2 matches 7 bases. CDR1 and CDR2 from the germline V gene are KGHSH and LQKENI. The J segment lost 0 bases and the V segment lost 1 base, leaving 5 bases of the junction unmatched. CDR3 length: 17 residues. CDR3 nucleotides: TGTGCCAGCTCACCACGAGCGGGGCAATCGAACACCGGGGAGCTGTTTTTT. It is translated as CASSPRAGQSNTGELFF.

This chain joins TRBV7-9 and TRBJ2-6; the match to TRBD2 covers 7 bases. V shed 0 bases and J 2 bases; nucleotides not matched to a gene: 10. Germline values: CDR1 SEHNR, CDR2 FQNEAQ (reference sequence). The CDR3 extends over 19 amino acids. The DNA of the CDR3 is TGTGCCAGCAGCTTAGCTTACGCGGGAGCTCCACCTGGGGCCAACGTCCTGACTTTC. Translating it yields CASSLAYAGAPPGANVLTF.

DNA for the CDR3: TGTGCCAGCTCACAAAAATCCGACACTGAAGCTTTCTTT. Translated: CASSQKSDTEAFF. The J gene is TRBJ1-1, the V gene TRBV18; no definite D call. Germline lookup yields CDR1 KGHSH and CDR2 LQKENI. The CDR3 has 13 amino acids. V gave up 4 bases and J gave up 3 bases, with 9 bases separating them. The variable domain in full, completed from reference TRBV18 and TRBJ1-1, reads NAGVMQNPRHLVRRRGQEARLRCSPMKGHSHVYWYRQLPEEGLKFMVYLQKENIIDESGMPKERFSAEFPKEGPSILRIQQVVRGDSAAYFCASSQKSDTEAFFGQGTRLTVV.

V is TRBV28 and J is TRBJ2-1, with D possibly matching TRBD1 (6 bases). CDR1 is MDHEN and CDR2 is SYDVKM in the germline V gene. V lost 2 bases, J lost 8 bases, and 19 bases lay in between. This CDR3 is 16 amino acids long. This CDR3 reads CASSLRGRGRDHEQFF. The CDR3 DNA follows: TGTGCCAGCAGTTTAAGGGGCAGGGGTAGAGACCATGAGCAGTTCTTC.

This clone came up a few times. The chain uses TRBV7-9 and TRBJ2-3; 12 positions agree with TRBD2. CDR3 length: 16 amino acids. V lost 1 base to trimming and J lost 3 bases; unmatched junction nucleotides: 2. Germline CDR1 reads SEHNR; CDR2 reads FQNEAQ (reference sequence). Written as DNA, the CDR3 is TGTGCCAGCAGCTTAGGACTAGCGGGGGCAACAGATACGCAGTATTTT. Its translation: CASSLGLAGATDTQYF.

The gene calls are TRBV30 and TRBJ1-2; maybe TRBD1 (6 bases). V was cut by 3 bases and J by 4 bases, with 6 bases left in between. Germline V gene lookup returns CDR1 GTSNPN and CDR2 SVGIG (reference sequence). The CDR3 has 11 amino acids. CDR3 amino acids: CAWRDSYGYTF. CDR3 sequence (DNA): TGTGCCTGGAGGGACAGCTATGGCTACACCTTC.

The gene calls are TRBV21-1 and TRBJ2-1; TRBD2 is the table's D call and was not checked against the DNA. TRBV21-1 is flagged as a pseudogene. This CDR3 has 21 amino acids. The CDR3 DNA is TGTGCCAGCAGCCGACCCAGGGTGAGGGTTTTGACTAGCCCACGCTGTAGGGAGCAGTTCTTC. It specifies CASSRPRVRVLTSPRCREQFF.

V usage is TRBV10-3 and J usage is TRBJ1-1; D perhaps matches TRBD1 (5 bases). Germline V gives CDR1 ENHRY, CDR2 SYGVKD. The CDR3 length is 14 residues. The V gene lost 5 bases and the J gene lost 1 base, with 11 bases spanning the gap. The CDR3 reads CAISQGQGNTEAFF. Here the CDR3 DNA reads TGTGCCATCAGTCAGGGCCAGGGGAACACTGAAGCTTTCTTT.

This rearrangement joins TRBV27 to TRBJ2-7; D unclear. CDR1 MNHEY and CDR2 SMNVEV come from the germline V gene (reference sequence). This CDR3 region has 16 residues. V was pared by 2 bases and J by 2 bases, with 16 bases between. CDR3 sequence reads: CASSLIGLAGPYEQYF. In DNA, the CDR3 is TGTGCCAGCAGTTTAATTGGTTTGGCAGGCCCCTACGAGCAGTACTTC.

This chain uses TRBV3-1 (or the pseudogene TRBV3-2) with TRBJ2-1; maybe TRBD2 (6 bases). With 4 bases removed from V and 5 bases from J, the gap between germline ends came to 15 bases. The CDR3 is 15 amino acids. Germline assignment: CDR1 LGHDT and CDR2 YNNKEL (reference sequence). The chain's CDR3 is CASSPSQGGDNEQFF. For the CDR3, the DNA is TGTGCCAGCAGCCCCTCGCAAGGCGGGGACAATGAGCAGTTCTTC.

V and J are TRBV9 and TRBJ2-3, with TRBD2 matching 10 bases. This CDR3 has 16 amino acids. After removal of 3 bases from V and 2 bases from J, the junction contained 6 bases not matched to a gene. Germline loops: CDR1 SGDLS, CDR2 YYNGEE. The CDR3 spells CASSGPSGSFTDTQYF. DNA for the CDR3: TGTGCCAGCAGCGGGCCTAGCGGGAGCTTCACAGATACGCAGTATTTT.